The 23 T cell receptor beta chains given below trace back to one sample, sequenced in a study of beta chain features in type 1 diabetes. Sequenced material consisted of expressed TCRB transcripts (all of the isolated RNA was reverse transcribed). The table came from immunoSEQ multiplex PCR; TCRdb's copy has only in-frame clones and leaves some out. The table has hundreds of thousands of clones, roughly a sixth seen once. The sequenced sample consisted of naive CD4+ T cells from blood. Receptors were obtained from a man between 18 and 29 years old in good health.

J is TRBJ2-7 and V is TRBV7-9, with D hard to call. The CDR3 is 14 residues long. The V gene lost 4 bases and the J gene lost 0 bases, with 10 bases spanning the gap. Germline CDR1 and CDR2: SEHNR and FQNEAQ (reference sequence). CDR3 region: CASSYAGPSYEQYF. The DNA for the CDR3 is TGTGCCAGCAGCTACGCCGGGCCCTCCTACGAGCAGTACTTC. The full variable domain, completed using reference TRBV7-9 and TRBJ2-7, is DTGVSQNPRHKITKRGQNVTFRCDPISEHNRLYWYRQTLGQGPEFLTYFQNEAQLEKSRLLSDRFSAERPKGSFSTLEIQRTEQGDSAMYLCASSYAGPSYEQYFGPGTRLTVT.

This rearrangement joins TRBV29-1 to TRBJ1-2; 9 nucleotides agree with TRBD1. The junction had 7 bases not matched to a gene; V was cut back by 7 bases and J by 7 bases. This CDR3 is built from 12 residues. Germline V gene data show CDR1 as SQVTM and CDR2 as ANQGSEA. The CDR3 here is CSAVQGARGYTF. The CDR3 DNA follows: TGCAGCGCCGTACAGGGGGCCCGTGGCTACACCTTC.

This clone was seen a handful of times. The chain employs TRBV5-4 and TRBJ2-7; D call uncertain. The germline CDR1 and CDR2 sequences are SGHNT and YYREEE (reference sequence). The CDR3 runs 11 residues. Trimming took 4 bases from V and 1 from J, leaving 3 bases between them. The CDR3 loop is CASSDSYEQYF. For the CDR3, the DNA is TGTGCCAGCAGCGATTCCTACGAGCAGTACTTC.

In its sample, this clone was seen a few times. The rearrangement uses TRBV7-9 and TRBJ1-5; D is unclear. Germline V CDR1 and CDR2: SEHNR, FQNEAQ (reference sequence). CDR3 length: 14 residues. V was clipped by 2 bases and J by 4 bases, with 9 bases between them. CDR3 sequence (DNA): TGTGCCAGCAGCTTAATAACCGATAATCAGCCCCAGCATTTT. Translated, it gives CASSLITDNQPQHF. Full variable domain (outside the CDR3, taken from reference TRBV7-9 and TRBJ1-5): DTGVSQNPRHKITKRGQNVTFRCDPISEHNRLYWYRQTLGQGPEFLTYFQNEAQLEKSRLLSDRFSAERPKGSFSTLEIQRTEQGDSAMYLCASSLITDNQPQHFGDGTRLSIL.

The chain joins TRBV4-3 to TRBJ2-4, with TRBD2 as a possible D gene (5 bases). V dropped 0 bases and J dropped 3 bases, with 9 bases sitting between them. Germline CDR1 LGHNA, CDR2 YSLEER. The CDR3 is 15 amino acids. The CDR3: CASSQDHGLKNIQYF. In DNA, the CDR3 is TGCGCCAGCAGCCAAGATCACGGACTCAAAAACATTCAGTACTTC.

This clone was counted between two and nine times. The chain recombines TRBV19 with TRBJ2-6; weak D call: TRBD1 (6 bases). V lost 3 bases, J lost 0 bases, and 12 bases lay in between. CDR1 is LNHDA, CDR2 SQIVND, per germline (reference sequence). The CDR3 sequence is 17 residues long. CDR3 loop: CASSIRTVSSGANVLTF. The DNA for the CDR3 is TGTGCCAGTAGTATCAGGACAGTGAGCTCTGGGGCCAACGTCCTGACTTTC.

This chain connects TRBV29-1 to TRBJ1-3, with TRBD1 matching 11 bases. The trim removed 6 bases at V and 1 base at J, leaving 8 bases unmatched. Per germline, CDR1 SQVTM and CDR2 ANQGSEA. The CDR3 covers 16 residues. For the CDR3, the DNA is TGCAGCGTCGCCGGGACAGGGGGACTTTCTGGAAACACCATATATTTT. This encodes CSVAGTGGLSGNTIYF.

This clone came up a few times. The V call is TRBV5-1, the J call TRBJ1-2, with 7 bases fitting TRBD1. The CDR3 is made up of 14 amino acids. V lost 1 base, J lost 2 bases, and 2 bases stayed unmatched. Germline values: CDR1 SGHRS, CDR2 YFSETQ. The CDR3 loop reads CASSLRGQNYGYTF. Here the CDR3 DNA reads TGCGCCAGCAGCTTGAGGGGACAGAACTATGGCTACACCTTC.

The rearrangement uses TRBV29-1 and TRBJ2-7; D remains ambiguous. CDR1 is SQVTM and CDR2 is ANQGSEA in the germline V gene. CDR3 length: 13 amino acids. V gave up 4 bases and J gave up 0 bases, with 10 bases separating them. DNA of the CDR3: TGCAGCGTTGGACGGCACGGCTCCTACGAGCAGTACTTC. This codes for CSVGRHGSYEQYF.

This clone was seen more than once but under ten times. The chain has TRBV7-9 and TRBJ1-6; 9 nucleotides align to TRBD1. The CDR3 covers 17 residues. V dropped 5 bases and J dropped 1; count of bases not matched to a gene: 6. The germline CDR1 and CDR2 sequences are SEHNR and FQNEAQ (reference sequence). The chain's CDR3 is CASSEDRGSSYNSPLHF. CDR3 nucleotides: TGTGCCAGCAGCGAGGACAGGGGTTCATCCTATAATTCACCCCTCCACTTT. Variable domain in full (rest from reference TRBV7-9 and TRBJ1-6): DTGVSQNPRHKITKRGQNVTFRCDPISEHNRLYWYRQTLGQGPEFLTYFQNEAQLEKSRLLSDRFSAERPKGSFSTLEIQRTEQGDSAMYLCASSEDRGSSYNSPLHFGNGTRLTVT.

This clone showed up just a few times. V is TRBV27 and J is TRBJ1-1, with D uncertain. CDR3 length equals 15 residues. Trimming pared 2 bases from V and 2 bases from J, leaving 12 bases between. In germline, CDR1 is MNHEY, CDR2 SMNVEV (reference sequence). DNA of the CDR3: TGTGCCAGCAGTTTAAGAGGGCAGAGCAACACTGAAGCTTTCTTT. Protein sequence: CASSLRGQSNTEAFF.

The rearrangement joins TRBV10-3 to TRBJ2-5; D might be TRBD2 (5 bases). The V and J ends lost 8 bases and 1 base respectively, with 8 bases between them. CDR3 length equals 12 residues. CDR1 and CDR2 from the germline V gene are ENHRY and SYGVKD. The CDR3 loop is CAIRGPQETQYF. CDR3 DNA: TGTGCCATCCGCGGGCCCCAAGAGACCCAGTACTTC.

This clone was detected a few times. V is TRBV20-1 and J is TRBJ1-6, with no clear D. Per the germline V gene, CDR1 is DFQATT and CDR2 is SNEGSKA (reference sequence). The CDR3 contains 11 residues. V lost 6 bases to trimming and J lost 8 bases, with 8 bases between them. CDR3 sequence reads: CSARADSPLHF. The CDR3 nucleotides read TGCAGTGCCCGCGCGGATTCACCCCTCCACTTT.

As regards this clone: Distinct nucleotide sequences in the sample also encode this CDR3. The rearrangement links TRBV28 to TRBJ1-1; 8 nucleotides match TRBD1. The CDR3 extends over 15 amino acids. The V segment lost 5 bases and the J segment 0 bases; nucleotides outside the gene matches: 5. Per the germline V gene, CDR1 is MDHEN and CDR2 is SYDVKM. CDR3 DNA sequence: TGTGCCAGCAGTCTTGCAGGGGGCTTGAACACTGAAGCTTTCTTT. It yields the protein CASSLAGGLNTEAFF.

The table lists this clone with a few counts. This chain's CDR3 is CASSFVAADTQYF. The CDR3, as DNA: TGTGCCAGCAGCTTCGTAGCTGCGGATACGCAGTATTTT. The chain links TRBV11-2 to TRBJ2-3, with D uncertain. CDR3 length: 13 residues. V gave up 3 bases and J gave up 6 bases, with 10 bases separating them. Germline assignment: CDR1 SGHAT and CDR2 FQNNGV.

This chain links TRBV6-5 with TRBJ2-7; D call uncertain. The CDR3 is made up of 10 amino acids. Germline V gene lookup returns CDR1 MNHEY and CDR2 SVGAGI. V gave up 8 bases and J gave up 3 bases, with 5 bases separating them. The CDR3 loop is CASGRYEQYF. CDR3 nucleotide sequence: TGTGCCAGCGGTCGCTACGAGCAGTACTTC.

The chain links TRBV9 to TRBJ1-2; 8 bases fit TRBD1. The germline V gene has CDR1 SGDLS and CDR2 YYNGEE. The CDR3 runs to 16 residues. Trimming cost V 2 bases and J 4 bases; bases outside gene matches: 10. In nucleotides, the CDR3 is TGTGCCAGCAGCGTGAGCAGGGGGCAATCCAGCTATGGCTACACCTTC. Its translation: CASSVSRGQSSYGYTF. Together with reference TRBV9 and TRBJ1-2, the CDR3 gives the full variable domain: DSGVTQTPKHLITATGQRVTLRCSPRSGDLSVYWYQQSLDQGLQFLIQYYNGEERAKGNILERFSAQQFPDLHSELNLSSLELGDSALYFCASSVSRGQSSYGYTFGSGTRLTVV.

This clone has only a few counts. The chain uses TRBV9 and TRBJ2-1, with TRBD2 matching over 7 bases. CDR3 length equals 17 residues. The germline gives CDR1 SGDLS, CDR2 YYNGEE. The V segment lost 1 base and the J segment 3 bases; nucleotides outside the gene matches: 10. The CDR3 spells CASSVRGAGNSYNEQFF. The DNA of the CDR3 is TGTGCCAGCAGCGTAAGGGGAGCGGGAAATAGCTACAATGAGCAGTTCTTC.

This rearrangement joins TRBV2 to TRBJ1-2; 10 bases are shared with TRBD1. Germline V gene data show CDR1 as SNHLY and CDR2 as FYNNEI. V was clipped by 6 bases and J by 4 bases; unmatched bases: 5. The CDR3 runs 14 residues. CDR3 sequence: CASRDRGQAYGYTF. The CDR3 DNA reads as TGTGCCAGCAGAGACAGGGGGCAGGCCTATGGCTACACCTTC.

The rearrangement links TRBV4-3 to TRBJ2-4, with D maybe TRBD1 (5 bases). The CDR3 is 15 amino acids. Per germline, CDR1 LGHNA and CDR2 YSLEER. Deletions cut 6 bases from V and 2 bases from J, with 14 bases between. The CDR3 reads CASSPTQGTKNIQYF. CDR3 coding DNA: TGCGCCAGCAGTCCTACCCAGGGAACCAAAAACATTCAGTACTTC.

This rearrangement joins TRBV28 to TRBJ1-3, with D unresolved. Germline lookup yields CDR1 MDHEN and CDR2 SYDVKM. The length of the CDR3 is 15 residues. Trimming took 6 bases from V and 0 from J, leaving 12 bases between them. This chain's CDR3 is CASSFGRHSGNTIYF. CDR3 sequence (DNA): TGTGCCAGCAGCTTCGGACGACACTCTGGAAACACCATATATTTT.

The sample holds a few counts of this clone. The chain combines TRBV5-4 with TRBJ1-4, with a weak D call TRBD1 (5 bases). The V gene lost 2 bases and the J gene lost 8 bases, with 16 bases spanning the gap. CDR3 length: 15 amino acids. The germline gives CDR1 SGHNT, CDR2 YYREEE (reference sequence). CDR3 coding DNA: TGTGCCAGCAGCTTAATGGGGACGGAAGACGAAAAACTGTTTTTT. As protein: CASSLMGTEDEKLFF. The full variable domain, rest sourced from reference TRBV5-4 and TRBJ1-4, is ETGVTQSPTHLIKTRGQQVTLRCSSQSGHNTVSWYQQALGQGPQFIFQYYREEENGRGNFPPRFSGLQFPNYSSELNVNALELDDSALYLCASSLMGTEDEKLFFGSGTQLSVL.

The V call is TRBV15, the J call TRBJ2-7; the match to TRBD1 covers 8 bases. CDR3 length equals 15 residues. Trimming at V came to 0 bases and at J to 2 bases, leaving 3 bases not matched to a gene. The germline V gene encodes CDR1 LNHNV and CDR2 YYDKDF (reference sequence). Here the CDR3 DNA reads TGTGCCACCAGCAGAGAGTCAGGGGGCCCCTACGAGCAGTACTTC. Encoded protein: CATSRESGGPYEQYF.